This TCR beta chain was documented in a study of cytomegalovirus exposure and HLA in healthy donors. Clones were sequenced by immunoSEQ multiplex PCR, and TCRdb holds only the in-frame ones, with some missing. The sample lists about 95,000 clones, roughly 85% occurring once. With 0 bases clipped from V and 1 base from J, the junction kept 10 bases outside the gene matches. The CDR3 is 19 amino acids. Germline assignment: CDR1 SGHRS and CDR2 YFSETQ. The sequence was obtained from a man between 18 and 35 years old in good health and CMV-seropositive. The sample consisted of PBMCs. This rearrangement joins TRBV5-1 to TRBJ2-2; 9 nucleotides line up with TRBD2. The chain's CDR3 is CASSLEMWREGKNTGELFF. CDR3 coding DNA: TGCGCCAGCAGCTTGGAGATGTGGCGGGAGGGCAAGAACACCGGGGAGCTGTTTTTT.